Shown below are 4 T cell receptor beta chains from a single sample sequenced in a study of T-cell memory formation after mild COVID-19. MiXCR, run by TCRdb on the 5' RACE reads, gives a single entry per CDR3 protein. The sample comprises 450,000 to 650,000 distinct CDR3 sequences, about 20% of which are singletons, and under 8.5% rests with the top ten. Sequencing was done on a sample of PBMCs or a T cell subset sorted from them (not recorded which). All receptors come from an adult woman who had mild COVID-19 (a few samples of this study predate the infection). Cell type and time point are not known.

This clonotype was recorded a few times. The chain is built from TRBV6-2 or TRBV6-3 and TRBJ2-3; maybe TRBD1 (5 bases). CDR3 size: 16 residues. From germline, CDR1 is MNHEY and CDR2 SVGEGT. V lost 6 bases and J lost 4, with 20 bases in between. DNA of the CDR3: TGTGCCAGCAGGGCGCAGGGCTTGAGCTTCGCAGATACGCAGTATTTT. It translates to CASRAQGLSFADTQYF.

This rearrangement joins TRBV12-3 or TRBV12-4 to TRBJ1-5; 8 nucleotides align to TRBD1. V was pared by 4 bases and J by 3 bases, with 8 bases of the junction left unmatched. The CDR3 has 16 residues. CDR3 loop: CASSSQTGVTNQPQHF. The CDR3 region has the DNA TGTGCCAGCAGTTCACAGACAGGGGTTACCAATCAGCCCCAGCATTTT.

A few counts support this clonotype. The chain is built from TRBV12-3 or TRBV12-4 and TRBJ1-2; no reliable D call. The V gene lost 8 bases and the J gene lost 3 bases, with 13 bases spanning the gap. This CDR3 contains 13 residues. In DNA, the CDR3 is TGTGCCAGCCGTCCGATCGGCGACTATGGCTACACCTTC. It is translated as CASRPIGDYGYTF.

V is TRBV3-1 and J is TRBJ2-1; D uncertain. The CDR3 is 13 residues long. Looked up from germline, CDR1 is LGHDT and CDR2 is YNNKEL (reference sequence). V was pared by 3 bases and J by 2 bases, with 5 bases between. The CDR3, as DNA: TGTGCCAGCAGCCAGGAACCCTACAATGAGCAGTTCTTC. This codes for CASSQEPYNEQFF.